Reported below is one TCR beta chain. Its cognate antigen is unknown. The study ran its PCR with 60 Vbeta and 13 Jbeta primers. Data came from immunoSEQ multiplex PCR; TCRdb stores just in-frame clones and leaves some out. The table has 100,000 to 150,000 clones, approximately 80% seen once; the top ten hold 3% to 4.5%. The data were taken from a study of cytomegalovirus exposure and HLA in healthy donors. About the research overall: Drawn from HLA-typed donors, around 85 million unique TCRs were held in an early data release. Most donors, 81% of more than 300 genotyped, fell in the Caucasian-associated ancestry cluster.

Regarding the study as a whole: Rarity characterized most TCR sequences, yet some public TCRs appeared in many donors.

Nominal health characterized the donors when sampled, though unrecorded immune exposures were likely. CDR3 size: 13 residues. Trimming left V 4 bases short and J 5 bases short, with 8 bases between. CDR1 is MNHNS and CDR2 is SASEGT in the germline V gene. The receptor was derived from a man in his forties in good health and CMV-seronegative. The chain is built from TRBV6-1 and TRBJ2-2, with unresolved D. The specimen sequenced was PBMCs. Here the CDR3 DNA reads TGTGCCAGCAGTGTGAGAGAGACCGGGGAGCTGTTTTTT. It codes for CASSVRETGELFF.